This T cell receptor beta chain comes out of a study of blood T cell repertoires in COVID-19. For the study at large: Acute-phase and convalescent COVID-19 samples originated in the United States, Italy and Spain.

TCRdb keeps only in-frame clones here, not all; method: immunoSEQ multiplex PCR. This table has some 400,000 clones, 80% to 90% appearing once. Germline values: CDR1 SGDLS, CDR2 YYNGEE. This CDR3 spans 14 amino acids. The V and J ends lost 3 bases and 2 bases respectively, with 8 bases between them. Participant-reported clinical history was the basis for cohort assignment. This TCR derives from a man between 25 and 39 years old who had recovered from COVID-19. The source material was PBMCs or T cells enriched from blood (not recorded which). This chain uses TRBV9 with TRBJ1-4, with D unresolved. As DNA, the CDR3 is TGTGCCAGCAGCGGGGCCGAGACTAATGAAAAACTGTTTTTT. Its translation is CASSGAETNEKLFF.